This T cell receptor (beta chain) derives from a study of PD-1 blockade in classical Hodgkin lymphoma. This clone has just one count. The antigen is not known. Each and every patient relapsed after autologous stem cell transplantation, and patients got differing brentuximab vedotin exposure. Overall study results and limits: Diminished baseline TCR diversity has been reported in newly diagnosed patients relative to healthy donors. Individuals initiating nivolumab under 1 year after ASCT were excluded.

Germline values: CDR1 LNHDA, CDR2 SQIVND (reference sequence). The ends were cut back, 5 bases at V and 4 bases at J, with 14 bases in the middle. The CDR3 length is 14 residues. Profiled with immunoSEQ multiplex PCR; TCRdb holds only in-frame clones, not every one. This table holds around 99,000 clones, roughly 81% found once. This chain uses TRBV19 with TRBJ1-2; maybe TRBD1 (5 bases). Here the sequenced sample was peripheral blood mononuclear cells (PBMCs), taken before the second cycle of nivolumab. The sequence was obtained from a human donor with classical Hodgkin lymphoma. This CDR3 reads CASSPDSGGYGYTF. DNA of the CDR3: TGTGCCAGTAGTCCTGACAGCGGGGGCTATGGCTACACCTTC.